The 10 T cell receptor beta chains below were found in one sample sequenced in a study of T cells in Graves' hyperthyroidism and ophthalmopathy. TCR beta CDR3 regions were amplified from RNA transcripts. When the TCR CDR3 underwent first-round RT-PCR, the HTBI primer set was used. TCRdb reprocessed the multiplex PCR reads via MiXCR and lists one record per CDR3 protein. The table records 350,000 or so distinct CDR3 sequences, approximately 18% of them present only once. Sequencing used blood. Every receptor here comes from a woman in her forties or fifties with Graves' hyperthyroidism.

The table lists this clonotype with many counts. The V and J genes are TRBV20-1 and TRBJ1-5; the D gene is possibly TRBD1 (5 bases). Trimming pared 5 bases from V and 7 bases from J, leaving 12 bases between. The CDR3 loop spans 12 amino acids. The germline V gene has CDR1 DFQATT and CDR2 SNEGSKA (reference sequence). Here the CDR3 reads CSASGVGQPQHF. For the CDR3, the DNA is TGCAGTGCTTCGGGGGTAGGACAGCCCCAGCATTTT.

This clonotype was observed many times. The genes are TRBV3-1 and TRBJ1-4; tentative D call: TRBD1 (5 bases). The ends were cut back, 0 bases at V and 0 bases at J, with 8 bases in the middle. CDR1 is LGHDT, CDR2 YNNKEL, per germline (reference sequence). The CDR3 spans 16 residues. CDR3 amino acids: CASSQDQGATNEKLFF. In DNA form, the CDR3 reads TGTGCCAGCAGCCAAGATCAGGGCGCAACTAATGAAAAACTGTTTTTT. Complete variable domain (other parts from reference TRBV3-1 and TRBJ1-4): DTAVSQTPKYLVTQMGNDKSIKCEQNLGHDTMYWYKQDSKKFLKIMFSYNNKELIINETVPNRFSPKSPDKAHLNLHINSLELGDSAVYFCASSQDQGATNEKLFFGSGTQLSVL.

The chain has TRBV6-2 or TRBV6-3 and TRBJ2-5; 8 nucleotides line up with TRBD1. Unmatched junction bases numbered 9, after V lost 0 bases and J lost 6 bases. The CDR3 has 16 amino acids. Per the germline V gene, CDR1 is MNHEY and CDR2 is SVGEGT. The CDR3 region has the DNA TGTGCCAGCAGTTACTCGATTCTTGGGACAGGAAAGACCCAGTACTTC. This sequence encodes CASSYSILGTGKTQYF.

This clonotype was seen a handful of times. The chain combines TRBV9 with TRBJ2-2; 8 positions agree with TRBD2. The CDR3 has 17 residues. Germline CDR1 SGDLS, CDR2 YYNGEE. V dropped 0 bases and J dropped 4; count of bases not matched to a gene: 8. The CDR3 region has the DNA TGTGCCAGCAGCGTAGGGCTAGCGGGCTCCATCACCGGGGAGCTGTTTTTT. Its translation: CASSVGLAGSITGELFF.

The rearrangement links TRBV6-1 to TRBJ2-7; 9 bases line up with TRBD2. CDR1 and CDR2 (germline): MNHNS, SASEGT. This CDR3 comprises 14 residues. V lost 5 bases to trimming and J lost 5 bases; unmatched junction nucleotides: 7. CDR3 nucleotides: TGTGCCAGCAGTATTTGGGGGACTAGCAACGAGCAGTACGTC. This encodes CASSIWGTSNEQYV.

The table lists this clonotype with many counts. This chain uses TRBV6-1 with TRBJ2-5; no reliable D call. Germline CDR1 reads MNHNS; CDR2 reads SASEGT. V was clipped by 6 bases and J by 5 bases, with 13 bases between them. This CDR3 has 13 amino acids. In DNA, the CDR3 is TGTGCCAGCAGCCCACCGGCCGGGGAGACCCAGTACTTC. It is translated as CASSPPAGETQYF.

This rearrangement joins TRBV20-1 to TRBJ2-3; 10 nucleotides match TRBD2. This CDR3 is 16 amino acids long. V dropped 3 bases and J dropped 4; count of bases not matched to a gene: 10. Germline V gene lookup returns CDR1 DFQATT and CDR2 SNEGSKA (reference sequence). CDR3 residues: CSASHPSGRAPDTQYF. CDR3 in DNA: TGCAGTGCTAGCCACCCGAGCGGGAGGGCCCCAGATACGCAGTATTTT.

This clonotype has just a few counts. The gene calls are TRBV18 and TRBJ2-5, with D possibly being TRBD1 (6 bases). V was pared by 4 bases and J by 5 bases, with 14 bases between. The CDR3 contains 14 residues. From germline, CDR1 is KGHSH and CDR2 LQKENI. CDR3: CASSLTEGVETQYF. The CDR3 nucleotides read TGTGCCAGCTCACTCACTGAGGGGGTCGAGACCCAGTACTTC.

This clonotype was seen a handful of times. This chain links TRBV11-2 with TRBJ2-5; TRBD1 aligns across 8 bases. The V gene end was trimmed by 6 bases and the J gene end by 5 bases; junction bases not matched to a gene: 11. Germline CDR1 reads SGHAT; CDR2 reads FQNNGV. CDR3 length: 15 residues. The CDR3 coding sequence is TGTGCCAGCAGGACTCTCAGGGGGCTCAGGGAGACCCAGTACTTC. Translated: CASRTLRGLRETQYF. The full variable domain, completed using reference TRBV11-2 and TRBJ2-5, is EAGVAQSPRYKIIEKRQSVAFWCNPISGHATLYWYQQILGQGPKLLIQFQNNGVVDDSQLPKDRFSAERLKGVDSTLKIQPAKLEDSAVYLCASRTLRGLRETQYFGPGTRLLVL.

CDR3 DNA: TGTGCCAGCAGTGTTCTAGCGGGGCTCACCGGGGAGCTGTTTTTT. It encodes CASSVLAGLTGELFF. The V call is TRBV2, the J call TRBJ2-2; the match to TRBD2 covers 9 bases. V lost 4 bases to trimming and J lost 4 bases; unmatched junction nucleotides: 4. Germline V gives CDR1 SNHLY, CDR2 FYNNEI. The CDR3 length is 15 residues.